This entry lists 17 T cell receptor beta chains sequenced from one sample in a study of post-analysis software for immune sequencing data. Study outcomes and limitations: Roughly five TRBV segments were more frequent in patients than controls; TRBV5-6, TRBV5-1 and TRBV20-1 belonged to this group.

Unique molecular identifiers were present in the TCR beta cDNA libraries. TCRdb re-called the PCR reads with MiXCR, one entry per CDR3 protein. The sample lists roughly 730,000 distinct CDR3 sequences, less than 35% occurring once. No antigen has been identified for these receptors. Sequencing input: blood. These TCRs come from a girl between 5 and 17 years old with multiple sclerosis.

The chain uses TRBV28 and TRBJ1-2, with a tentative D call TRBD1 (6 bases). V was shortened by 8 bases and J by 2 bases, with 18 bases between the two germline ends. The V gene's germline CDR1 is MDHEN and CDR2 SYDVKM. The CDR3 runs to 15 residues. CDR3 sequence (DNA): TGTGCCAGCCGACTGCCGCGGGGGCGCAACTATGGCTACACCTTC. Encoded protein: CASRLPRGRNYGYTF.

CDR3 coding DNA: TGCGCCAGCAGCCAGCTCCTGACCGGGACTCCCGGTGTGCAGTACTTC. It encodes CASSQLLTGTPGVQYF. J is TRBJ2-5 and V is TRBV4-3; possible D gene TRBD2, 6 bases. This CDR3 comprises 16 residues. Germline CDR1 LGHNA, CDR2 YSLEER. Trimming stripped 3 bases from V and 11 bases from J, with 25 bases between.

Remarks on this clonotype: This may be a read error, as it is one base from a much larger clone. The V gene is TRBV12-3 or TRBV12-4, the J gene TRBJ2-3; possible D gene TRBD2, 5 bases. V shed 2 bases and J shed 10 bases, with 10 bases lying between them. The CDR3 length is 12 residues. CDR3 DNA sequence: TGTGCCAGCAGTTTATTCGGGGATGCGCAGTATTTT. Translation gives CASSLFGDAQYF.

This clonotype was observed a handful of times. The V call is TRBV3-1, the J call TRBJ2-3; TRBD1 is a possible D gene (6 bases). The germline V and J ends were trimmed by 3 bases and 0 bases, with 10 bases remaining between them. Germline lookup yields CDR1 LGHDT and CDR2 YNNKEL (reference sequence). The CDR3 spans 15 residues. The CDR3 reads CASSHNRESTDTQYF. CDR3 bases: TGTGCCAGCAGCCATAACAGGGAAAGCACAGATACGCAGTATTTT.

About this clonotype itself: One end of the junction fails to match germline, which may point to a read error. V is TRBV5-1 and J is TRBJ1-2; no definite D call. This CDR3 has 10 residues. Germline V gene data show CDR1 as SGHRS and CDR2 as YFSETQ. The CDR3 coding sequence is TGTGCCAGCAGCTTCGGAGGCTACACCTTC. Protein product: CASSFGGYTF.

This chain uses TRBV28 with TRBJ2-5; TRBD2 agrees at 7 bases. With V trimmed by 3 bases and J by 2 bases, 15 bases remained unmatched. From germline, CDR1 is MDHEN and CDR2 SYDVKM. CDR3 length: 18 amino acids. DNA of the CDR3: TGTGCCAGCAGTTTTCGGGACTACCAAAAGTGGGCACAAGAGACCCAGTACTTC. Translating gives CASSFRDYQKWAQETQYF.

V gene TRBV2 combines with J gene TRBJ1-5; D is unresolved. CDR3 length equals 13 residues. Looked up from germline, CDR1 is SNHLY and CDR2 is FYNNEI. Trimming shortened V by 3 bases and J by 5 bases, and 8 bases separated the two germline ends. DNA of the CDR3: TGTGCCAGCAGTGACGCCCAGCATCAGCCCCAGCATTTT. Residues: CASSDAQHQPQHF.

In its sample, this clonotype was seen a few times. This sequence joins TRBV20-1 and TRBJ2-1, with D perhaps given as TRBD1 or TRBD2 (5 bases each). CDR1 and CDR2 (germline): DFQATT, SNEGSKA (reference sequence). CDR3 length: 14 amino acids. V gave up 4 bases and J gave up 0 bases, with 10 bases separating them. Here the CDR3 reads CSAIRENSYNEQFF. As DNA, the CDR3 is TGCAGTGCTATCAGGGAGAACTCCTACAATGAGCAGTTCTTC.

V is TRBV5-1 and J is TRBJ1-2; D remains ambiguous. Germline CDR1 and CDR2: SGHRS and YFSETQ. CDR3 size: 16 residues. Trimming left V 3 bases short and J 4 bases short, with 19 bases between. The CDR3 DNA reads as TGCGCCAGCAGCTCTGACGGTGCCCTTACCGTCTATGGCTACACCTTC. Residues: CASSSDGALTVYGYTF.

Only a few counts were recorded for this clonotype. Sequence at one end of the junction differs from germline and may be a read error. V gene TRBV28 combines with J gene TRBJ2-1; no reliable D call. The CDR3 has 13 residues. Germline V CDR1 and CDR2: MDHEN, SYDVKM. In DNA form, the CDR3 reads TGTGCCAGCAGTTTCACGGCTTCGAATGATCAGTTCTTC. Translating gives CASSFTASNDQFF.

J is TRBJ2-1 and V is TRBV20-1, with 8 bases aligning to TRBD2. The V and J ends lost 2 bases and 4 bases, in that order; junction bases with no gene match: 13. This CDR3 is built from 17 residues. Looked up from germline, CDR1 is DFQATT and CDR2 is SNEGSKA (reference sequence). CDR3 protein: CSARHPGLAPSYNEQFF. In DNA, the CDR3 is TGCAGTGCTAGACATCCTGGACTAGCTCCGTCATACAATGAGCAGTTCTTC.

The chain uses TRBV6-2 or TRBV6-3 and TRBJ2-5, with unresolved D. The CDR3 runs 12 residues. V gave up 5 bases and J gave up 1 base, with 5 bases separating them. CDR1 is MNHEY, CDR2 SVGEGT, per germline. The CDR3 DNA sequence: TGTGCCAGCAGTACCCCCCAAGAGACCCAGTACTTC. Amino acid sequence: CASSTPQETQYF.

V usage is TRBV9 and J usage is TRBJ1-2; D might be TRBD1 (5 bases). The ends were cut back, 2 bases at V and 0 bases at J, with 11 bases in the middle. CDR1 is SGDLS and CDR2 is YYNGEE in the germline V gene. CDR3 length equals 15 residues. CDR3 in DNA: TGTGCCAGCAGCGTTGGGGCAGGAGCTAACTATGGCTACACCTTC. Amino acid sequence: CASSVGAGANYGYTF.

The chain carries TRBV12-3 or TRBV12-4 and TRBJ1-1, with TRBD1 identical over 8 bases. This CDR3 is 14 amino acids long. V shed 4 bases, J shed 0 bases, and the junction held 1 base outside the gene matches. CDR3 in amino acids: CASSWTGLNTEAFF. The CDR3 bases are TGTGCCAGCAGTTGGACAGGGTTGAACACTGAAGCTTTCTTT.

The genes are TRBV6-1 and TRBJ2-2; tentative D call: TRBD2 (6 bases). The length of the CDR3 is 15 residues. V lost 5 bases and J 1 base, leaving 11 bases between the germline ends. In germline, CDR1 is MNHNS, CDR2 SASEGT. This CDR3 reads CASSPRDWNTGELFF. The CDR3 DNA follows: TGTGCCAGCAGTCCCCGGGACTGGAACACCGGGGAGCTGTTTTTT.

This rearrangement joins TRBV14 to TRBJ2-4; the match to TRBD2 covers 9 bases. V gave up 5 bases and J gave up 0 bases; unmatched junction bases: 5. CDR1 and CDR2 (germline): SGHDN, FVKESK. The CDR3 extends over 16 amino acids. This chain's CDR3 is CASSSARGGAKNIQYF. CDR3 DNA sequence: TGTGCCAGCAGCTCAGCGCGGGGGGGAGCCAAAAACATTCAGTACTTC.

The J gene is TRBJ2-7, the V gene TRBV6-2 or TRBV6-3, with 7 nucleotides matching TRBD2. CDR3 length equals 16 residues. CDR1 is MNHEY, CDR2 SVGEGT, per germline. J was trimmed by 10 bases and V by 6 bases; bases with no gene match: 21. The CDR3 bases are TGTGCCAGCAGGAAGACCGGGACTATCCCGCAAGAGGCCCAGTACTTC. Translating it yields CASRKTGTIPQEAQYF.